This is a list of T cell receptor beta chains from one sample in a study of cytomegalovirus exposure and HLA in healthy donors. Sequencing was performed with immunoSEQ multiplex PCR; in TCRdb, only in-frame clones are kept and a portion is missing. The sample has 150,000 to 200,000 clones; 86% are singletons. What was sequenced was PBMCs. These TCRs come from a woman under 30 in good health and CMV-seronegative. Both conserved end residues are part of each CDR3.

TRBV4-3,CASSQGQTRGEGGYTF
TRBV29-1,CSVEGRVTYNEQFF
TRBV27,CASSFGSRGERVTGELFF
TRBV5-6,CASSWGRVFAGNTIYF
TRBV19,CASSIGRDGYTF
TRBV7-6,CASSPVLGGEYEQYF
TRBV14,CASSQDAPRLFF
TRBV5-4,CASSWGGGVDYGYTF
TRBV4-2,CASSTQGGETQYF
TRBV6-5,CASSPRDSQETQYF
TRBV7-2,CASSPQGGIGDIQYF
TRBV6-1,CASSEREIGEQFF
TRBV6-4,CASSDSTSGRGRNEQFF
TRBV7-2,CASSLVDAGGGNTIYF
TRBV6-1,CASSEGGVYGYTF
TRBV30,CAWSLSQDIFAFF
TRBV14,CASSQARVAFF
TRBV19,CASSIERGDNYEQYF
TRBV4-1,CASSQLQGNQPQHF
TRBV5-8,CASSLAGVRGRTEAFF
TRBV11-2,CASSLWVGARGYTF
TRBV4-3,CASSQEARGPNEQFF
TRBV4-3,CASSQDRGAGTKAFF
TRBV9,CASSPTGVHYGYTF
TRBV9,CASSVVPPMGGNTEAFF
TRBV6-5,CASSRAGGAYEQYF
TRBV7-2,CASSFIGKETQYF
TRBV29-1,CSVDHRTGGYYGYTF
TRBV9,CASSVRPGQETQYF
TRBV9,CASSVGDRGTYEQYF
TRBV14,CASSHRPRDRVTGELFF